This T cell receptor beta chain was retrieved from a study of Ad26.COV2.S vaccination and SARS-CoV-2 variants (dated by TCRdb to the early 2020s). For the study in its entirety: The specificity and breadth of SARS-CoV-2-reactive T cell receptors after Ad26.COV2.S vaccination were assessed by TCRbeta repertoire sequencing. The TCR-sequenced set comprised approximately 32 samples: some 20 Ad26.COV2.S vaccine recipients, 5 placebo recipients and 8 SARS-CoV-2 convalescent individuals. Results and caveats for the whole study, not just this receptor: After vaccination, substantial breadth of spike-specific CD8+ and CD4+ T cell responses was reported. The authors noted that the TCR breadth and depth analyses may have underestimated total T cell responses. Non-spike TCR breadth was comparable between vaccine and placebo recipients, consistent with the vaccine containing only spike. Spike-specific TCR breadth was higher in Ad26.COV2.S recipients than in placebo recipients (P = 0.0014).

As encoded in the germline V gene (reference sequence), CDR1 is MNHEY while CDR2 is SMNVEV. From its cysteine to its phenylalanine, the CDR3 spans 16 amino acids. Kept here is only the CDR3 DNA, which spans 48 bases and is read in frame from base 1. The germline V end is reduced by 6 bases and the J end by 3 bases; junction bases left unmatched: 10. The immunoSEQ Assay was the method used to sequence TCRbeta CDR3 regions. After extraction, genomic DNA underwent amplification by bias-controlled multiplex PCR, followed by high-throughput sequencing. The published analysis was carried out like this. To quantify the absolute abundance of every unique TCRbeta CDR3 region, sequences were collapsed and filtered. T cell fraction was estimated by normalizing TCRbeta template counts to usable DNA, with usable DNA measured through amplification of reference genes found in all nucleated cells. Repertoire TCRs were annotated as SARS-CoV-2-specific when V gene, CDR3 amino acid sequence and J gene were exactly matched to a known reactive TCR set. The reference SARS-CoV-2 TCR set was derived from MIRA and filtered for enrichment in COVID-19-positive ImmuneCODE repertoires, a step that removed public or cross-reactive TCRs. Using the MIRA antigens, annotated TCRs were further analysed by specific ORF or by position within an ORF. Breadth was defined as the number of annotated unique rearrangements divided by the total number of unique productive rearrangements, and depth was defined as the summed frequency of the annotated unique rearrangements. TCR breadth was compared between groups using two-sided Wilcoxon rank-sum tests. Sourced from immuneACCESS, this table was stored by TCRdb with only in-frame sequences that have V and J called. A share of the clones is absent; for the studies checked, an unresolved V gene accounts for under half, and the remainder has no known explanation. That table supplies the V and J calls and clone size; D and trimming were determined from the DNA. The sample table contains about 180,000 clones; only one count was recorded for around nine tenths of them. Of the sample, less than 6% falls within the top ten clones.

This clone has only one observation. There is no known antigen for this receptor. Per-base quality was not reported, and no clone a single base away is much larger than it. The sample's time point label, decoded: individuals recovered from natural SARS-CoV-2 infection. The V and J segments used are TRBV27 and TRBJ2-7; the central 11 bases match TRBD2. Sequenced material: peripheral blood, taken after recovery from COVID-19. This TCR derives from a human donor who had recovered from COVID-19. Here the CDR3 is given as CASSSLAGGPHYEQYF. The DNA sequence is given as TGTGCCAGCAGCTCGCTAGCGGGAGGTCCCCACTACGAGCAGTACTTC.